In its sample, the clone carrying this TCR beta chain was seen once. The data originate from a study of blood T cell repertoires in COVID-19. V was cut by 5 bases and J by 6 bases, with 10 bases left in between. The CDR3 loop spans 13 amino acids. Germline CDR1 reads SEHNR; CDR2 reads FQNEAQ (reference sequence). Sequencing used immunoSEQ multiplex PCR; TCRdb keeps in-frame clones, though not all of them. Of just over 350,000 clones detected, roughly nine tenths appear once; the ten largest clones hold 2.5% to 3%. Those who participated ranged in age from about 18 to 95 years and resided in 20 to 25 US areas. Before being deemed recovered, Cohort 3 donors had two negative PCRs, clearance, or symptom resolution.

The source of this sequence is a young woman who had recovered from COVID-19. The sequencing sample was made of PBMCs or T cells enriched from blood (not recorded which). The rearrangement links TRBV7-9 to TRBJ2-2, with D perhaps TRBD1 (6 bases). Here the CDR3 DNA reads TGTGCCAGCAGCCACAGGGTCCCCGGGGAGCTGTTTTTT. It encodes CASSHRVPGELFF. Together with reference TRBV7-9 and TRBJ2-2, the CDR3 gives the full variable domain: DTGVSQNPRHKITKRGQNVTFRCDPISEHNRLYWYRQTLGQGPEFLTYFQNEAQLEKSRLLSDRFSAERPKGSFSTLEIQRTEQGDSAMYLCASSHRVPGELFFGEGSRLTVL.